The 19 T cell receptor beta chains in this list originate from one sample, sequenced in a study of vaccination and CD4 T cells after COVID-19. The treatment here: roughly 11-day PBMC culture with coronavirus spike peptide pools or control peptides (ViraFEST assay). Researchers collected the unexposed donor's CD4+ T cells before the COVID-19 pandemic (2011-2018). These receptors have no known antigen. The Oncomine TCR Beta short-read assay was applied to DNA of cultured CD4+ T cells. TCRdb re-called the PCR reads with MiXCR, one entry per CDR3 protein. The sample consists of 6,000 or so distinct CDR3 sequences, 48% of them appearing once. What was sequenced was CD4+ T cells from blood, cultured in vitro. These receptors all come from a human donor in good health.

The V call is TRBV6-1, the J call TRBJ1-6; 8 bases align to TRBD1. V lost 5 bases to trimming and J lost 7 bases; unmatched junction nucleotides: 7. The CDR3 spans 15 residues. Germline V gives CDR1 MNHNS, CDR2 SASEGT. CDR3 bases: TGTGCCAGCAGTCCCTCTTGGACAGGGAATTCACCCCTCCACTTT. Protein sequence: CASSPSWTGNSPLHF.

This clonotype was seen a few times. The chain is built from TRBV27 and TRBJ1-1; TRBD1 might be the D (6 bases). V lost 3 bases and J lost 11, with 19 bases in between. Per germline, CDR1 MNHEY and CDR2 SMNVEV (reference sequence). The CDR3 is 14 amino acids. The chain's CDR3 is CASSLFRDTARAFF. CDR3 DNA: TGTGCCAGCAGTTTGTTTCGGGACACCGCAAGGGCTTTCTTT.

This rearrangement joins TRBV2 to TRBJ1-2; TRBD1 agrees at 7 bases. The junction had 6 bases not matched to a gene; V was cut back by 5 bases and J by 3 bases. Germline V gene data show CDR1 as SNHLY and CDR2 as FYNNEI. The CDR3 spans 14 residues. The CDR3 spells CASSSSGTDYGYTF. Here the CDR3 DNA reads TGTGCCAGCAGTTCGTCCGGGACAGACTATGGCTACACCTTC. The full variable domain, with the rest looked up from reference TRBV2 and TRBJ1-2, is EPEVTQTPSHQVTQMGQEVILRCVPISNHLYFYWYRQILGQKVEFLVSFYNNEISEKSEIFDDQFSVERPDGSNFTLKIRSTKLEDSAMYFCASSSSGTDYGYTFGSGTRLTVV.

This clonotype was seen a few times. The CDR3 spells CASSLAGGGYGYTF. The CDR3 DNA follows: TGTGCCAGCAGCTTGGCGGGGGGAGGTTACGGCTACACCTTC. The chain combines TRBV5-4 with TRBJ1-2; D might be TRBD1 (5 bases). V lost 0 bases, J lost 8 bases, and 14 bases lay in between. Germline V gives CDR1 SGHNT, CDR2 YYREEE (reference sequence). This CDR3 contains 14 residues.

This chain connects TRBV2 to TRBJ1-6; 8 bases are shared with TRBD1. This CDR3 has 16 residues. Germline loops: CDR1 SNHLY, CDR2 FYNNEI. J was trimmed by 6 bases and V by 2 bases; bases with no gene match: 6. For the CDR3, the DNA is TGTGCCAGCAGTGAAAATGCAGGGGGCCCTAATTCACCCCTCCACTTT. Encoded protein: CASSENAGGPNSPLHF. Filled out from reference TRBV2 and TRBJ1-6, the complete variable domain reads EPEVTQTPSHQVTQMGQEVILRCVPISNHLYFYWYRQILGQKVEFLVSFYNNEISEKSEIFDDQFSVERPDGSNFTLKIRSTKLEDSAMYFCASSENAGGPNSPLHFGNGTRLTVT.

The chain recombines TRBV6-2 or TRBV6-3 with TRBJ1-6; the D is unclear. The CDR3 has 15 amino acids. Germline-derived CDR1 and CDR2 are MNHEY and SVGEGT. V lost 6 bases to trimming and J lost 4 bases, with 13 bases between them. The chain's CDR3 is CASRGSGGYNSPLHF. The CDR3 region has the DNA TGTGCCAGCAGGGGATCGGGCGGTTATAATTCACCCCTCCACTTT.

The V gene is TRBV6-5, the J gene TRBJ1-5, with D possibly being TRBD1 (5 bases). This CDR3 is 14 amino acids long. Trimming took off 2 bases at V and 5 bases at J, with 10 bases between the two ends. The V gene's germline CDR1 is MNHEY and CDR2 SVGAGI. This chain's CDR3 is CASSYGGLDQPQHF. The DNA for the CDR3 is TGTGCCAGCAGTTACGGGGGATTGGATCAGCCCCAGCATTTT.

The V call is TRBV20-1, the J call TRBJ2-4; 10 positions agree with TRBD2. The germline gives CDR1 DFQATT, CDR2 SNEGSKA (reference sequence). The CDR3 has 16 amino acids. The V and J ends lost 2 bases and 0 bases, in that order; junction bases with no gene match: 4. CDR3 sequence reads: CSARLAGALAKNIQYF. Here the CDR3 DNA reads TGCAGTGCTAGACTAGCGGGAGCCTTAGCCAAAAACATTCAGTACTTC.

The chain uses TRBV27 and TRBJ1-2; possibly TRBD1 for D (5 bases). Germline V gives CDR1 MNHEY, CDR2 SMNVEV (reference sequence). V dropped 5 bases and J dropped 5 bases, with 12 bases sitting between them. The CDR3 length is 13 residues. This CDR3 is CASSLDRTYGYTF. Here the CDR3 DNA reads TGTGCCAGCAGTCTCGACAGAACATATGGCTACACCTTC.

The CDR3 reads CASSPVGPGNTIYF. The CDR3 bases are TGTGCCAGCAGCCCTGTTGGACCCGGAAACACCATATATTTT. This sequence joins TRBV28 and TRBJ1-3, with D uncertain. The CDR3 covers 14 residues. Germline V CDR1 and CDR2: MDHEN, SYDVKM. The germline V and J ends were trimmed by 6 bases and 4 bases, with 13 bases remaining between them. The entire variable domain, with the rest obtained from reference TRBV28 and TRBJ1-3, is as follows: DVKVTQSSRYLVKRTGEKVFLECVQDMDHENMFWYRQDPGLGLRLIYFSYDVKMKEKGDIPEGYSVSREKKERFSLILESASTNQTSMYLCASSPVGPGNTIYFGEGSWLTVV.

This clonotype has more than one count but fewer than ten. This chain joins TRBV7-8 and TRBJ1-6; D call uncertain. Deletions cut 7 bases from V and 0 bases from J, with 10 bases between. This CDR3 has 15 residues. Germline CDR1 reads SGHVS; CDR2 reads FQNEAQ. The CDR3 loop is CASTKGSSYNSPLHF. The CDR3 DNA reads as TGTGCCAGCACCAAAGGGAGCTCCTATAATTCACCCCTCCACTTT.

This clonotype was seen more than once but under ten times. This chain joins TRBV20-1 and TRBJ1-5, with D possibly being TRBD1 (5 bases). V was shortened by 0 bases and J by 2 bases, with 11 bases between the two germline ends. This CDR3 is built from 15 residues. Germline V CDR1 and CDR2: DFQATT, SNEGSKA (reference sequence). The CDR3 here is CSARDDGAGNQPQHF. CDR3 DNA: TGCAGTGCTAGAGATGATGGGGCCGGCAATCAGCCCCAGCATTTT.

This clonotype has more than one count but fewer than ten. The chain couples TRBV15 to TRBJ2-7; no firm D call. The CDR3 runs 14 residues. The germline V gene encodes CDR1 LNHNV and CDR2 YYDKDF (reference sequence). V was cut by 1 base and J by 0 bases, with 7 bases left in between. CDR3 in DNA: TGTGCCACCAGCAGAGTCAGAAGCTCCTACGAGCAGTACTTC. Protein product: CATSRVRSSYEQYF.

The V call is TRBV20-1, the J call TRBJ2-4; D is perhaps TRBD1 (5 bases). The CDR3 covers 14 residues. Germline V gene data show CDR1 as DFQATT and CDR2 as SNEGSKA (reference sequence). V lost 3 bases and J lost 6, with 15 bases in between. In DNA form, the CDR3 reads TGCAGTGCTAGTAGACAGTCCATAGGAAACATTCAGTACTTC. Translated: CSASRQSIGNIQYF.

The genes are TRBV6-1 and TRBJ2-5; tentatively, D is TRBD2 (5 bases). CDR3 length: 15 amino acids. Germline CDR1 MNHNS, CDR2 SASEGT. V shed 3 bases and J shed 1 base, with 12 bases lying between them. The CDR3: CASSDRAESQETQYF. The CDR3, as DNA: TGTGCCAGCAGTGACAGAGCGGAAAGCCAAGAGACCCAGTACTTC.

In its sample, this clonotype ranks as medium-sized. V gene TRBV27 combines with J gene TRBJ2-2; TRBD1 agrees at 7 bases. The CDR3 spans 14 residues. The V gene's germline CDR1 is MNHEY and CDR2 SMNVEV (reference sequence). Trimming cost V 5 bases and J 5 bases; bases outside gene matches: 5. The CDR3 DNA is TGTGCCAGCAGTATCACACAGGGGACCGGGGAGCTGTTTTTT. Its translation: CASSITQGTGELFF.

The chain combines TRBV20-1 with TRBJ2-5; D is undetermined. Germline loops: CDR1 DFQATT, CDR2 SNEGSKA (reference sequence). This CDR3 is 14 amino acids long. Deletions cut 5 bases from V and 5 bases from J, with 18 bases between. CDR3 bases: TGCAGTGCTCGAGGACCGCCCATCGGGGAGACCCAGTACTTC. Translated: CSARGPPIGETQYF.

The chain employs TRBV20-1 and TRBJ2-1; no reliable D call. This CDR3 is 13 amino acids long. V was trimmed by 5 bases and J by 4 bases, leaving 12 bases between them. Germline CDR1 and CDR2: DFQATT and SNEGSKA (reference sequence). The CDR3 reads CSAGNTFYNEQFF. The CDR3 DNA reads as TGCAGTGCTGGGAATACCTTTTACAATGAGCAGTTCTTC.

The chain carries TRBV6-4 and TRBJ2-3; D is unresolved. This CDR3 is 12 amino acids long. Germline CDR1 and CDR2: MRHNA and SNTAGT. Trimming left V 5 bases short and J 5 bases short, with 8 bases between. The CDR3 DNA reads as TGTGCCAGCAGTCCCACGGGAGATACGCAGTATTTT. This sequence encodes CASSPTGDTQYF.